A selection of T cell receptor beta chains follows, all from one sample in a study of CD4 and CD8 cells across lung adenocarcinoma regions. TCRdb called the PCR reads again in MiXCR, with one record for every CDR3 protein. The sample has about 25,000 distinct CDR3 sequences, less than 60% seen once; the top ten hold about half. The sequenced material came from CD8+ T cells from the center of a lung tumor. These TCRs come from a male donor with lung adenocarcinoma. The CD4 and CD8 labels of this study may be unreliable. CDR3s include the opening cysteine and the closing phenylalanine or tryptophan. D genes are given only for firm matches. Rows give clone size only sometimes, using once, few, many, or a class for an expanded clone.

clone size | J gene | V gene | D gene | CDR3 protein
once | TRBJ2-3 | TRBV6-1 | - | CASSMGETDTQYF
many | TRBJ1-1 | TRBV12-5 | - | CASASGPAGAEAFF
few | TRBJ2-2 | TRBV9 | TRBD2 | CASTPSGSTNTGELFF
many | - | TRBV10-2 | - | CARSRGATYEQYF
- | - | TRBV7-3 | - | CASSRFGAQETQYF
- | TRBJ2-1 | TRBV6-1 | TRBD2 | CASRFSGSSYNEQFF
- | TRBJ1-6 | TRBV28 | TRBD1 | CASSWTGGNSPLHF
- | TRBJ1-5 | TRBV12-3/TRBV12-4 | - | CASSPLLGNQPHHF
- | - | TRBV6-5 | - | CASSYLGQAKHEQYF
many | TRBJ2-4 | TRBV4-1 | - | CASSQDGDVTDIQYF
- | TRBJ2-3 | TRBV6-1 | - | CASPPVDTQYF
many | TRBJ2-1 | TRBV28 | TRBD2 | CASRRTSGSASYNEQFF
many | - | TRBV6-5 | - | CASSYGPTTRKGGYEQYF
- | - | TRBV10-1 | - | CASSGPRAKNMQYF
many | TRBJ2-1 | TRBV7-9 | - | CAENSPGSNEQFF
- | TRBJ1-5 | TRBV6-1 | - | CASSRGFDSNQPQHF
- | TRBJ2-3 | TRBV6-1 | - | CASMRLASTDTQYF
many | - | TRBV12-3/TRBV12-4 | - | CASSFVRGRGEQYF
- | TRBJ2-3 | TRBV12-3/TRBV12-4 | - | CASSGGLGGADPETQYF
- | TRBJ2-2 | TRBV12-3/TRBV12-4 | - | CASSPLEFGELFF
- | TRBJ2-5 | TRBV27 | - | CASGGNGGLDQETQYF
once | TRBJ2-3 | TRBV10-2 | TRBD2 | CASSEPRGTSGDGDTQYF
few | TRBJ2-1 | TRBV11-2 | - | CASSSIRAYNEQFF
- | TRBJ2-4 | TRBV10-3 | TRBD1 | CATGQGVPNTQYF